The sequence of this T cell receptor (beta chain) was determined in a study of blood T cells in healthy people across ages. Peripheral blood was drawn, approximately 9.5 milliliters per donor. A second PCR, run for about 6 to 11 cycles, used a sample-barcoded 5' primer plus a J-beta primer mix. A template-switch adaptor that had 12 random nucleotides put a tag on each cDNA molecule. TCRdb passed the 5' RACE reads through MiXCR, listing each CDR3 protein once. The sample records 1.5 million to 2 million distinct CDR3 sequences, approximately 30% being singletons. About this clonotype: Its antigen is not identified.

General study findings and limits: Estimated diversity that came from one million T cells was considered an underestimate. As age increased, TCR beta diversity per million T cells fell in a roughly linear fashion.

The material sequenced was blood. This receptor was taken from a woman in her 30s in good health.

The CDR3 spells CASSPRRGYSPLHF. The CDR3 coding sequence is TGTGCCAGCAGCCCGCGCAGGGGGTATTCACCCCTCCACTTT. This rearrangement joins TRBV9 to TRBJ1-6, with TRBD1 identical over 7 bases. The CDR3 runs 14 residues. Trimming removed 4 bases from V and 8 bases from J; junction bases left unmatched: 6. CDR1 and CDR2 from the germline V gene are SGDLS and YYNGEE.